This passage covers 16 T cell receptor beta chains from one sample sequenced in a study of human T cells and chemical hapten exposure. Time point reported: patch test 1, 2 weeks after DPC sensitization. As to treatment: therapeutic diphenylcyclopropenone sensitization with weekly scalp DPC. Each CDR3 protein is one row after TCRdb ran MiXCR on the RACE reads. The sample has about 340,000 distinct CDR3 sequences, approximately 6.3% seen once; the top ten hold 7.5% to 9%. Sequencing used whole blood, obtained in connection with sensitization to the hapten diphenylcyclopropenone (DPC). These receptors originate from a woman younger than 30 with alopecia areata. Some clones in this sample may be carry-over from other donors' samples.

This clonotype appeared a few times. V is TRBV6-5 and J is TRBJ2-5, with D unclear. With 8 bases removed from V and 5 bases from J, the gap between germline ends came to 15 bases. Germline assignment: CDR1 MNHEY and CDR2 SVGAGI. The CDR3 is 13 amino acids. CDR3 loop: CASLPRKGETQYF. CDR3 in DNA: TGTGCCAGCTTGCCTAGGAAAGGGGAGACCCAGTACTTC.

The chain is built from TRBV6-6 and TRBJ1-1; TRBD1 aligns across 10 bases. CDR3 size: 16 residues. The J segment lost 5 bases and the V segment lost 0 bases, leaving 6 bases of the junction unmatched. CDR1 is MNHNY, CDR2 SVGAGI, per germline (reference sequence). The CDR3 region has the DNA TGTGCCAGCAGTTACTCGATCAGACAGGGGGCGACTGAAGCTTTCTTT. Amino acids: CASSYSIRQGATEAFF.

There are a few counts of this clonotype. This rearrangement joins TRBV5-1 to TRBJ2-2; 14 bases fit TRBD2. J gave up 6 bases and V 6 bases, and 4 bases lay outside the gene matches. The CDR3 has 15 residues. The germline V gene encodes CDR1 SGHRS and CDR2 YFSETQ. In nucleotides, the CDR3 is TGCGCCAGCACCCTGGGACTAGCGGGGGCCGGGGAGCTGTTTTTT. Translated: CASTLGLAGAGELFF.

This clonotype showed up just a few times. J is TRBJ1-1 and V is TRBV5-1; D gene uncertain. The CDR3 extends over 14 amino acids. Trimming removed 0 bases from V and 0 bases from J, with 6 bases in between. Germline V gene lookup returns CDR1 SGHRS and CDR2 YFSETQ. CDR3 nucleotides: TGCGCCAGCAGCTTGGAACGGTTGAACACTGAAGCTTTCTTT. As protein: CASSLERLNTEAFF.

This clonotype has a handful of counts. This rearrangement joins TRBV9 to TRBJ2-3; 9 bases map to TRBD2. This CDR3 is 14 amino acids long. After removal of 3 bases from V and 10 bases from J, the junction contained 9 bases not matched to a gene. Germline CDR1 is SGDLS and CDR2 is YYNGEE. CDR3 sequence (DNA): TGTGCCAGCAGCGACTCCGGGACTAGCTGGGCGCAGTATTTT. Its protein product is CASSDSGTSWAQYF.

This clonotype was found many times. The gene calls are TRBV29-1 and TRBJ2-1; possible D gene TRBD1, 7 bases. The CDR3 has 14 residues. Germline V gives CDR1 SQVTM, CDR2 ANQGSEA. V was cut by 3 bases and J by 5 bases, with 14 bases left in between. The CDR3 nucleotides are TGCAGCGTTGAGGAGGGGGCAACCCACAATGAGCAGTTCTTC. It codes for CSVEEGATHNEQFF.

In this sample, this clonotype turned up a few times. CDR3 in amino acids: CASSYFGRADEQYF. DNA of the CDR3: TGTGCCAGCAGTTACTTCGGACGGGCCGATGAGCAGTACTTC. The rearrangement uses TRBV6-5 and TRBJ2-7; D remains unclear. This CDR3 comprises 14 residues. Per germline, CDR1 MNHEY and CDR2 SVGAGI. V was pared by 1 base and J by 7 bases, with 14 bases between.

This clonotype was picked up many times. V usage is TRBV5-1 and J usage is TRBJ2-7, with TRBD1 matching 9 bases. The trim removed 3 bases at V and 4 bases at J, leaving 2 bases unmatched. CDR1 and CDR2 from the germline V gene are SGHRS and YFSETQ. The CDR3 covers 13 residues. The CDR3 spells CASSSGQGYEQYF. The CDR3 DNA is TGCGCCAGCAGCTCCGGACAGGGGTACGAGCAGTACTTC.

This clonotype was counted many times. V usage is TRBV4-2 and J usage is TRBJ2-7; D may be TRBD1 or TRBD2 (5 bases each). This CDR3 region has 15 residues. V dropped 0 bases and J dropped 0 bases, with 9 bases sitting between them. From germline, CDR1 is LGHNA and CDR2 YNFKEQ. CDR3 coding DNA: TGTGCCAGCAGCCAAGAAGGGACGGGCTCCTACGAGCAGTACTTC. Its protein product is CASSQEGTGSYEQYF.

This clonotype was observed at least ten times. V usage is TRBV7-2 and J usage is TRBJ2-3, with D perhaps TRBD2 (5 bases). Germline assignment: CDR1 SGHTA and CDR2 FQGNSA. The germline V and J ends were trimmed by 0 bases and 1 base, with 5 bases remaining between them. The CDR3 extends over 14 amino acids. The CDR3 DNA sequence: TGTGCCAGCAGCTTAGCGGAGGGCACAGATACGCAGTATTTT. Protein product: CASSLAEGTDTQYF.

This clonotype has more than one count but fewer than ten. The J gene is TRBJ2-7, the V gene TRBV12-3 or TRBV12-4; the D is unclear. The V end lost 8 bases, the J end lost 6 bases, and 8 bases lay between the germline ends. The CDR3 loop spans 10 amino acids. The CDR3 region is CASGEGEQYF. In DNA form, the CDR3 reads TGTGCCAGCGGGGAAGGCGAGCAGTACTTC.

The V call is TRBV7-8, the J call TRBJ2-5; perhaps D is TRBD1 or TRBD2 (6 bases each). Germline loops: CDR1 SGHVS, CDR2 FQNEAQ. Trimming took off 1 base at V and 3 bases at J, with 15 bases between the two ends. The CDR3 runs 16 residues. The CDR3 is CASSLEGGRGKETQYF. The CDR3 DNA is TGTGCCAGCAGCTTAGAGGGGGGCCGCGGGAAAGAGACCCAGTACTTC.

This clonotype was seen only a few times. The chain recombines TRBV10-2 with TRBJ1-6; the match to TRBD1 covers 8 bases. This CDR3 region has 14 residues. Trimming took 6 bases from V and 7 from J; bases not matched to a gene: 5. Germline V lookup: CDR1 WSHSY, CDR2 SAAADI. The CDR3 nucleotides are TGCGCCAGCAGCCAGACAGGGGAAAATTCACCCCTCCACTTT. Translating gives CASSQTGENSPLHF.

This clonotype was counted many times. The chain links TRBV7-2 to TRBJ2-5, with a possible D match to TRBD1 (6 bases). V was shortened by 5 bases and J by 0 bases, with 10 bases between the two germline ends. The CDR3 consists of 14 residues. Looked up from germline, CDR1 is SGHTA and CDR2 is FQGNSA. CDR3 residues: CASSLDSNQETQYF. The CDR3 DNA reads as TGTGCCAGCAGCCTGGACAGCAACCAAGAGACCCAGTACTTC. Looking up the rest from reference TRBV7-2 and TRBJ2-5 gives the full variable domain: GAGVSQSPSNKVTEKGKDVELRCDPISGHTALYWYRQSLGQGLEFLIYFQGNSAPDKSGLPSDRFSAERTGGSVSTLTIQRTQQEDSAVYLCASSLDSNQETQYFGPGTRLLVL.

This clonotype was observed at least ten times. J is TRBJ2-3 and V is TRBV20-1; TRBD2 is a possible D gene (6 bases). Deletions cut 0 bases from V and 4 bases from J, with 17 bases between. Germline V gene data show CDR1 as DFQATT and CDR2 as SNEGSKA (reference sequence). CDR3 size: 16 residues. The CDR3 DNA sequence: TGCAGTGCTAGAGATTCCCGGGGGAATTCGGCAGATACGCAGTATTTT. Translated, it gives CSARDSRGNSADTQYF.

This clonotype was detected only a few times. CDR3 loop: CASSLLTATDTQYF. The CDR3 DNA is TGTGCCAGCAGTTTATTAACCGCCACAGATACGCAGTATTTT. The chain has TRBV27 and TRBJ2-3; no reliable D call. V lost 1 base to trimming and J lost 2 bases, with 7 bases between them. The germline V gene has CDR1 MNHEY and CDR2 SMNVEV (reference sequence). This CDR3 contains 14 residues.